This TCR beta chain was recorded in a study of molecular identifiers for immune sequencing clone quantification. Study observations and caveats: Under 1% of molecules in naive cells, but over 99% of effector molecules, belonged to clones above 20 RNA copies. With a barcode shared among identical TCR molecules, highly expanded clone sizes could be underestimated.

About this clonotype: Its antigen is not known.

Germline lookup yields CDR1 KGHDR and CDR2 SFDVKD. Trimming removed 2 bases from V and 3 bases from J; junction bases left unmatched: 3. This CDR3 has 16 amino acids. Naive CD8 T cells were sorted, and the gate applied was CD8+CD4-CCR7+CD45RA+. Listed TCR primers and previously described methods were used for bulk TCR libraries. Using its own MiXCR run on the PCR reads, TCRdb lists one record per CDR3 protein. The sample consists of under 600,000 distinct CDR3 sequences, about 22% of them appearing once. The sample consisted of naive CD8+ T cells from blood, with Jurkat cell RNA spiked in. Stated subset: FACS-sorted CD8+CD4-CCR7+CD45RA+ naive T cells. The source of this sequence is a human donor in good health. Some libraries in this study had Jurkat cell RNA spiked in. The J gene is TRBJ2-3, the V gene TRBV24-1; 11 bases align to TRBD1. In DNA, the CDR3 is TGTGCCACCAGTGATTCCCGGGACAGGGGGACAGATACGCAGTATTTT. Its protein is CATSDSRDRGTDTQYF.